Presented here are 22 T cell receptor beta chains from one specimen sequenced in a study of vaccination and CD4 T cells after COVID-19 (dated by TCRdb to 2021 to 2024). To prepare the library, PCR was applied. Sequenced using an Illumina iSeq 100. TCR sequencing of DNA from cultured CD4+ T cells used the Oncomine TCR Beta short-read assay at the Johns Hopkins FTIC core. The raw public reads went through TCRdb reprocessing: fastp at Q25, MiXCR clone calling, in-frame beta chains kept. Here each entry gathers all rows of one CDR3 protein and keeps the most common genes and DNA. Across this sample there are 17,000 or so distinct CDR3 sequences, with about 46% seen only once. The ten top clones hold approximately 6% of the sample. Which antigens these TCRs recognize remains unknown. The treatment or condition label, as the study defines it: roughly nine-day PBMC culture with coronavirus spike peptide pools or control peptides (ViraFEST assay).

The input for sequencing was CD4+ T cells from blood, cultured in vitro, taken before SARS-CoV-2 vaccination. The receptors here all came from a human donor who had recovered from COVID-19.

This chain joins TRBV20-1 and TRBJ2-3; TRBD2 matches at 11 bases. From germline, CDR1 is DFQATT and CDR2 SNEGSKA (reference sequence). The length of the CDR3 is 15 residues. V trimming: 6 bases; J trimming: 2 bases; junction bases outside the gene matches: 7. CDR3 sequence (DNA): TGCAGTGCGCCCGGGACTAGCGGAGCCACAGATACGCAGTATTTT. Amino acid sequence: CSAPGTSGATDTQYF.

This chain's CDR3 is CASSCPAIGRAGGETQYF. CDR3 bases: TGTGCCAGCAGCTGCCCCGCCATCGGGAGGGCCGGGGGAGAGACCCAGTACTTC. This rearrangement joins TRBV7-2 to TRBJ2-5; 8 nucleotides match TRBD2. Germline CDR1 SGHTA, CDR2 FQGNSA. The CDR3 consists of 18 residues. V shed 4 bases and J 4 bases; nucleotides not matched to a gene: 17.

The table lists this clonotype with a few counts. The rearrangement links TRBV6-1 to TRBJ2-5; D is uncertain. The V gene lost 4 bases and the J gene lost 7 bases, with 13 bases spanning the gap. Germline V gene sequence: CDR1 MNHNS, CDR2 SASEGT. The CDR3 runs 13 residues. CDR3 sequence (DNA): TGTGCCAGCAGTGCCGCTACTATGGCGACCCAGTACTTC. Translation: CASSAATMATQYF.

The chain uses TRBV28 and TRBJ1-5, with no clear D. CDR3 length: 12 amino acids. Germline CDR1 reads MDHEN; CDR2 reads SYDVKM. V lost 9 bases, J lost 3 bases, and 9 bases lay in between. Here the CDR3 DNA reads TGTGCCAGTACGAGGGCCAATCAGCCCCAGCATTTT. It is translated as CASTRANQPQHF. The whole variable domain, remainder taken from reference TRBV28 and TRBJ1-5, is DVKVTQSSRYLVKRTGEKVFLECVQDMDHENMFWYRQDPGLGLRLIYFSYDVKMKEKGDIPEGYSVSREKKERFSLILESASTNQTSMYLCASTRANQPQHFGDGTRLSIL.

This sequence joins TRBV27 and TRBJ2-3; the D gene is possibly TRBD2 (6 bases). Per the germline V gene, CDR1 is MNHEY and CDR2 is SMNVEV (reference sequence). V dropped 2 bases and J dropped 4 bases, with 10 bases sitting between them. The CDR3 contains 14 residues. The CDR3 bases are TGTGCCAGCAGTTTACGAGGGGAGGCAGATACGCAGTATTTT. It is translated as CASSLRGEADTQYF.

This chain joins TRBV7-2 and TRBJ2-3, with D possibly TRBD2 on 6 matching bases. Germline CDR1 is SGHTA and CDR2 is FQGNSA. V lost 5 bases, J lost 8 bases, and 20 bases lay in between. The CDR3 extends over 15 amino acids. CDR3 sequence (DNA): TGTGCCAGCAGCCAACCCGGGAGTCTCCGCGGTACGCAGTATTTT. It codes for CASSQPGSLRGTQYF.

V is TRBV27 and J is TRBJ2-7; D is possibly TRBD2 (5 bases). This CDR3 contains 13 residues. CDR1 is MNHEY and CDR2 is SMNVEV in the germline V gene (reference sequence). V lost 5 bases and J lost 4, with 12 bases in between. CDR3: CASSRTFGYEQYF. DNA for the CDR3: TGTGCCAGCAGTCGGACTTTTGGGTACGAGCAGTACTTC.

This clonotype has only a few counts. The rearrangement uses TRBV27 and TRBJ2-2; D remains ambiguous. The ends were cut back, 6 bases at V and 2 bases at J, with 7 bases in the middle. The V gene's germline CDR1 is MNHEY and CDR2 SMNVEV (reference sequence). The CDR3 runs to 13 residues. The CDR3 DNA follows: TGTGCCAGCAGGGCGGCAAACACCGGGGAGCTGTTTTTT. Its translation is CASRAANTGELFF.

This clonotype was seen a single time. This rearrangement joins TRBV11-3 to TRBJ2-3, with no clear D. V was pared by 4 bases and J by 0 bases, with 11 bases between. The germline V gene has CDR1 SGHNT and CDR2 YENEEA. The CDR3 length is 15 residues. The CDR3 reads CASSSGPPSTDTQYF. The CDR3 DNA follows: TGTGCCAGCAGCTCCGGGCCCCCTAGCACAGATACGCAGTATTTT.

The V gene is TRBV20-1, the J gene TRBJ2-3, with TRBD1 identical over 7 bases. The germline V gene encodes CDR1 DFQATT and CDR2 SNEGSKA (reference sequence). V shed 5 bases and J 1 base; nucleotides not matched to a gene: 3. The CDR3 is made up of 13 amino acids. The CDR3 region has the DNA TGCAGTGCTCCTCAGGGGGGCACAGATACGCAGTATTTT. This translates into CSAPQGGTDTQYF.

A few counts support this clonotype. The V and J genes are TRBV7-8 and TRBJ2-3, with D unclear. The CDR3 runs to 15 residues. Deletions cut 0 bases from V and 3 bases from J, with 10 bases between. Per the germline V gene, CDR1 is SGHVS and CDR2 is FQNEAQ. CDR3 sequence (DNA): TGTGCCAGCAGCTTAGCAGGATATAGGACAGATACGCAGTATTTT. Translation gives CASSLAGYRTDTQYF.

The gene calls are TRBV5-4 and TRBJ1-2, with 7 bases identical to TRBD1. V lost 0 bases and J lost 5; bases outside the gene matches: 16. This CDR3 is built from 18 residues. Germline V gene lookup returns CDR1 SGHNT and CDR2 YYREEE (reference sequence). The CDR3 bases are TGTGCCAGCAGCTTGGGTGCGGGGGGGCGGGACAGCCGATATGGCTACACCTTC. Protein sequence: CASSLGAGGRDSRYGYTF.

The chain combines TRBV6-1 with TRBJ1-2; TRBD1 might be the D (5 bases). The V gene lost 6 bases and the J gene lost 0 bases, with 11 bases spanning the gap. The CDR3 has 14 amino acids. Germline V gene data show CDR1 as MNHNS and CDR2 as SASEGT. CDR3 bases: TGTGCCAGCAGGAGGACACCTCCTAACTATGGCTACACCTTC. Protein: CASRRTPPNYGYTF.

This clonotype was found a few times. The rearrangement joins TRBV10-2 to TRBJ1-1; D gene unclear. This CDR3 spans 13 amino acids. V lost 8 bases and J 0 bases, leaving 10 bases between the germline ends. Germline V lookup: CDR1 WSHSY, CDR2 SAAADI. The CDR3 reads CASSQTVNTEAFF. The DNA for the CDR3 is TGCGCCAGCTCTCAGACTGTGAACACTGAAGCTTTCTTT.

This clonotype showed up just a few times. The chain combines TRBV6-1 with TRBJ1-1; 7 nucleotides align to TRBD1. Germline V lookup: CDR1 MNHNS, CDR2 SASEGT. V lost 3 bases and J lost 5; bases outside the gene matches: 3. The CDR3 covers 13 residues. The CDR3 DNA follows: TGTGCCAGCAGTGAGAGGGGGCGAACTGAAGCTTTCTTT. Its protein product is CASSERGRTEAFF.

Only a few counts were recorded for this clonotype. This rearrangement joins TRBV20-1 to TRBJ1-2; no clear D. Deletions cut 3 bases from V and 4 bases from J, with 12 bases between. The CDR3 contains 13 residues. Germline assignment: CDR1 DFQATT and CDR2 SNEGSKA (reference sequence). CDR3 residues: CSASEAALYGYTF. CDR3 sequence (DNA): TGCAGTGCTAGTGAGGCAGCCCTCTATGGCTACACCTTC.

This clonotype has just a few counts. J is TRBJ2-3 and V is TRBV20-1; a possible D gene is TRBD2 (6 bases). Germline V gives CDR1 DFQATT, CDR2 SNEGSKA (reference sequence). The length of the CDR3 is 14 residues. Between the trimmed V and J ends, which lost 1 base and 1 base, there was a span of 9 bases. CDR3 nucleotide sequence: TGCAGTGCTAGAGTAGAGCGGGGCACAGATACGCAGTATTTT. As protein: CSARVERGTDTQYF.

V is TRBV6-1 and J is TRBJ2-1; TRBD1 agrees at 7 bases. The CDR3 totals 14 residues. Germline CDR1 MNHNS, CDR2 SASEGT. Trimming took 6 bases from V and 8 from J; bases not matched to a gene: 10. CDR3: CASRETDRLHEQFF. The CDR3 bases are TGTGCCAGCAGGGAGACGGACAGGCTCCATGAGCAGTTCTTC.

This clonotype has more than one count but fewer than ten. V usage is TRBV19 and J usage is TRBJ1-6; D gene uncertain. Between the trimmed V and J ends, which lost 6 bases and 0 bases, there was a span of 12 bases. Germline CDR1 reads LNHDA; CDR2 reads SQIVND (reference sequence). The CDR3 totals 16 residues. CDR3 coding DNA: TGTGCCAGTAGGGCAGGACCGAGCTCCTATAATTCACCCCTCCACTTT. Translating gives CASRAGPSSYNSPLHF. Using reference TRBV19 and TRBJ1-6 for the parts outside the CDR3, the full variable domain is DGGITQSPKYLFRKEGQNVTLSCEQNLNHDAMYWYRQDPGQGLRLIYYSQIVNDFQKGDIAEGYSVSREKKESFPLTVTSAQKNPTAFYLCASRAGPSSYNSPLHFGNGTRLTVT.

The chain recombines TRBV7-2 with TRBJ2-5; D uncertain. The CDR3 is 14 residues long. Trimming shortened V by 4 bases and J by 2 bases, and 11 bases separated the two germline ends. Germline V gene lookup returns CDR1 SGHTA and CDR2 FQGNSA. CDR3 sequence: CASSWAGRQETQYF. CDR3 DNA: TGTGCCAGCAGCTGGGCTGGGCGGCAAGAGACCCAGTACTTC.

CDR3 residues: CASSPGRTSQETQYF. CDR3 DNA: TGTGCCAGCAGCCCCGGTAGGACGAGTCAAGAGACCCAGTACTTC. V and J are TRBV7-3 and TRBJ2-5; D unresolved. This CDR3 has 15 amino acids. Germline CDR1 is SGHTA and CDR2 is FQGTGA. V was cut by 5 bases and J by 2 bases, with 15 bases left in between. Based on the CDR3 plus reference TRBV7-3 and TRBJ2-5, the full variable domain is GAGVSQTPSNKVTEKGKYVELRCDPISGHTALYWYRQSLGQGPEFLIYFQGTGAADDSGLPNDRFFAVRPEGSVSTLKIQRTERGDSAVYLCASSPGRTSQETQYFGPGTRLLVL.

The chain joins TRBV25-1 to TRBJ2-7; tentative D call: TRBD2 (5 bases). Germline values: CDR1 MGHDK, CDR2 SYGVNS. V lost 6 bases to trimming and J lost 5 bases, with 20 bases between them. CDR3 length: 15 amino acids. This CDR3 is CASSEGELSIHEQYF. Here the CDR3 DNA reads TGTGCCAGCAGCGAGGGTGAGCTATCGATCCACGAGCAGTACTTC.